The present T cell receptor (beta chain) was sequenced within a study of cytomegalovirus exposure and HLA in healthy donors. Study details: Among about 179 million T cells, an earlier analysis found roughly 100 million unique TCR beta sequences. General observations from the study: A later analysis reported that several of the most significant clusters appeared to be linked to common viral pathogens, among them Epstein-Barr virus. An observed cluster of highly shared sequence variants was recorded as a likely sequencing artifact.

The CDR3 has 17 amino acids. For this clone: Its specificity is not known.

Both 60 Vbeta primers and 13 Jbeta primers went into the PCR. The method was immunoSEQ multiplex PCR; TCRdb's version includes in-frame clones alone and lacks a portion of them. This table has some 150,000 clones, approximately 83% appearing once. The source of this sequence is a woman under 30 in good health and CMV-seronegative. Sequencing was performed on PBMCs. This sequence joins TRBV21-1 and TRBJ1-5; TRBD1, the D gene given by the table, was not confirmed from the DNA. TRBV21-1 is a recognized pseudogene. The CDR3 loop is CASSKSYVGAQDQPQHF. CDR3 bases: TGTGCCAGCAGCAAATCCTACGTGGGGGCGCAAGACCAGCCCCAGCATTTT.